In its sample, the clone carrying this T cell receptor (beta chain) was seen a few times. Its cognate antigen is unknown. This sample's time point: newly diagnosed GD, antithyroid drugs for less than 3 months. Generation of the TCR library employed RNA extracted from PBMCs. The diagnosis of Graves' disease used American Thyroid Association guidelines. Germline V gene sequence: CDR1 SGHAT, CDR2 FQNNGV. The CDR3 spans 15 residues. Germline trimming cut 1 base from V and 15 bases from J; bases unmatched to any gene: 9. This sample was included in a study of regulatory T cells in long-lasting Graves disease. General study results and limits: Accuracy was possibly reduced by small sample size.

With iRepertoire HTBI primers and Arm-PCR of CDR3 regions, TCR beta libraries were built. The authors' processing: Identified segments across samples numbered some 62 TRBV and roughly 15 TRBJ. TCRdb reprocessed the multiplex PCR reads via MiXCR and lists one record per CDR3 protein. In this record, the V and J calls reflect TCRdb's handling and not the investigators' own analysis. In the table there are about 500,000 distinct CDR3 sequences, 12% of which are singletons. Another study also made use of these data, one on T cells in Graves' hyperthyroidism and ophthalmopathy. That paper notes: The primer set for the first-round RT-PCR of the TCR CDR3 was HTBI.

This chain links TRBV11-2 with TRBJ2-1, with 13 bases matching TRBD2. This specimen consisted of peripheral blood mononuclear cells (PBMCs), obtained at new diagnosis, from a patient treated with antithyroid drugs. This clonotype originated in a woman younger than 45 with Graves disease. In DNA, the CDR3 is TGTGCCAGCAGCTTAGGGACTAGCGGGAGCCTAGCGGGGTTCTTC. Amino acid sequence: CASSLGTSGSLAGFF. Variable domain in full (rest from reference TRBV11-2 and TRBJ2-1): EAGVAQSPRYKIIEKRQSVAFWCNPISGHATLYWYQQILGQGPKLLIQFQNNGVVDDSQLPKDRFSAERLKGVDSTLKIQPAKLEDSAVYLCASSLGTSGSLAGFFGPGTRLTVL.